This T cell receptor beta chain derives from a study of T cells in Graves' hyperthyroidism and ophthalmopathy. Study-wide findings and caveats: Blood shared most expanded thyroid clonotypes above 0.001. Ophthalmopathy and stable hyperthyroidism were told apart by a 13 V-J model.

This clonotype was picked up a small number of times. Its antigen remains unidentified. The investigators amplified TCR beta CDR3 regions from RNA transcripts. The primer set for the first-round RT-PCR of the TCR CDR3 was HTBI. TCRdb redid the calling of the multiplex PCR reads with MiXCR, one entry per CDR3 protein. Of approximately 720,000 distinct CDR3 sequences in the sample, about 17% are singletons; the top ten hold approximately 15%. The germline CDR1 and CDR2 sequences are SGDLS and YYNGEE. The CDR3 is 14 amino acids. Trimming removed 3 bases from V and 3 bases from J, with 12 bases in between. Diagnosis of hyperthyroidism was new in patients aged 18 to 65, and its duration was under 2 months. Thyroid ultrasound and orbital computed tomography, with clinical symptoms and serum thyroxine and TRAb, informed diagnoses.

This receptor was identified in a woman between 45 and 60 years old with Graves' hyperthyroidism that later progressed to Graves' ophthalmopathy. The chain has TRBV9 and TRBJ1-2; no clear D gene. The specimen sequenced was blood. This CDR3 is CASSAGRWDYGYTF. CDR3 bases: TGTGCCAGCAGCGCAGGACGGTGGGACTATGGCTACACCTTC.